The 22 T cell receptor beta chains in this list originate from one sample, sequenced in a study of tumor and adjacent non-tumor tissue in lung cancer. No cell sorting was done before RNA was extracted from the tissue. A modified ARM-PCR protocol with three rounds of nested PCR amplified TCRbeta. In TCRdb, the multiplex PCR reads were re-called with MiXCR into one record per CDR3 protein. The sample contains over 110,000 distinct CDR3 sequences, around 60% of which appear only once. The specimen sequenced was lung tumor tissue. The receptors were sampled from a man aged 55 to 69 with small cell lung cancer.

A remark on this clonotype: Because it lacks the conserved phenylalanine or tryptophan at the end, this CDR3 is likely a read error. V and J are TRBV11-2 and TRBJ2-1; 8 bases line up with TRBD2. The CDR3 is 15 residues long. Looked up from germline, CDR1 is SGHAT and CDR2 is FQNNGV. In DNA, the CDR3 is TGTACCAGCAGTGTTCGAGCGGGAGCTTTCAATGAGCAGTTCTTA. It translates to CTSSVRAGAFNEQFL.

This clonotype has more than one count but fewer than ten. The J gene is TRBJ2-7, the V gene TRBV5-6, with 10 bases lining up with TRBD2. Germline V gene data show CDR1 as SGHDT and CDR2 as YYEEEE. This CDR3 has 12 amino acids. V was pared by 4 bases and J by 7 bases, with 2 bases of the junction left unmatched. CDR3 sequence reads: CASSVLAGEQYV. The CDR3 DNA reads TGTGCCAGCAGCGTACTAGCGGGGGAGCAGTACGTC.

This clonotype was recorded many times. The CDR3 coding sequence is TGCGCCAGCAGCTTGGGGGCAGAATACGCATATGGCTACACCTTC. It translates to CASSLGAEYAYGYTF. This chain links TRBV5-1 with TRBJ1-2; D not resolved. V lost 0 bases to trimming and J lost 5 bases, with 14 bases between them. CDR1 SGHRS and CDR2 YFSETQ come from the germline V gene. CDR3 size: 15 residues.

About this clonotype itself: One end of the junction is discordant with germline, which a read error may explain. V and J are TRBV24-1 and TRBJ2-3; the match to TRBD1 covers 7 bases. The germline V gene has CDR1 KGHDR and CDR2 SFDVKD. The CDR3 spans 15 residues. This chain's CDR3 is CTTSRGQYIPDMQYF. CDR3 DNA: TGTACCACCAGTAGGGGACAGTATATCCCAGATATGCAGTATTTT.

This clonotype was detected many times. The V call is TRBV11-2, the J call TRBJ2-1; D gene uncertain. The CDR3 sequence is 12 residues long. V was cut by 5 bases and J by 8 bases, with 10 bases left in between. Germline V gene data show CDR1 as SGHAT and CDR2 as FQNNGV. CDR3: CASSAQRYEQFF. The DNA for the CDR3 is TGTGCCAGCAGCGCCCAGAGGTATGAGCAGTTCTTC.

As regards this clonotype: A much larger clone lies a single base off, so this may be a read error. The rearrangement links TRBV10-2 to TRBJ2-1, with 7 bases identical to TRBD1. The ends lost 6 bases at V and 10 bases at J; junction bases unmatched: 6. From germline, CDR1 is WSHSY and CDR2 SAAADI. The CDR3 totals 12 residues. CDR3 sequence: CASSKTGAEQFF. The CDR3 DNA reads TGCGCCAGCAGCAAAACAGGGGCCGAGCAGTTCTTC.

The V and J genes are TRBV11-2 and TRBJ2-1; no reliable D call. Germline CDR1 reads SGHAT; CDR2 reads FQNNGV. This CDR3 is 15 amino acids long. Deletions cut 1 base from V and 5 bases from J, with 12 bases between. CDR3 sequence: CASSLACSTNNEQFF. The CDR3 DNA reads as TGTGCCAGCAGCTTAGCATGTAGTACGAACAATGAGCAGTTCTTC.

This clonotype was counted at least ten times. The chain has TRBV6-5 and TRBJ2-3; D is perhaps TRBD2 (5 bases). There are 16 residues in the CDR3. Germline-derived CDR1 and CDR2 are MNHEY and SVGAGI. V lost 2 bases and J 2 bases, leaving 14 bases between the germline ends. The CDR3: CASSYRSGANTDTQYF. DNA for the CDR3: TGTGCCAGCAGTTACCGCAGCGGTGCAAACACAGATACGCAGTATTTT.

The chain couples TRBV20-1 to TRBJ1-6; D ambiguous. Between the trimmed V and J ends, which lost 2 bases and 4 bases, there was a span of 12 bases. Germline V lookup: CDR1 DFQATT, CDR2 SNEGSKA (reference sequence). The CDR3 has 15 residues. DNA of the CDR3: TGCAGTGCTAGAAAGGTGGAGGGATATAATTCACCCCTCCACTTT. Translation gives CSARKVEGYNSPLHF.

Note on this clonotype: This may be a read error, as it is one base from a much larger clone. The V gene is TRBV28, the J gene TRBJ2-1; no firm D call. CDR3 length equals 10 residues. V was trimmed by 5 bases and J by 15 bases, leaving 11 bases between them. Germline V gives CDR1 MDHEN, CDR2 SYDVKM. Here the CDR3 reads CASSGILLFF. The CDR3 DNA sequence: TGTGCCAGCAGTGGTATACTGCTGTTCTTC.

On this clonotype: Since the CDR3 does not end with the conserved phenylalanine or tryptophan, this likely comes from a read error. The rearrangement uses TRBV20-1 and TRBJ1-4, with a weak D call TRBD1 (5 bases). Germline V lookup: CDR1 DFQATT, CDR2 SNEGSKA (reference sequence). The CDR3 length is 14 residues. V lost 1 base, J lost 8 bases, and 14 bases lay in between. In nucleotides, the CDR3 is TGCAGTGCTAGAGGACTGGGGGTGGGGGAAAAACTGTTTTTG. It yields the protein CSARGLGVGEKLFL.

The V call is TRBV21-1, the J call TRBJ1-5; TRBD1, as called in the table, went unchecked against the DNA. The assigned J gene may be wrong: the sequence end matches TRBJ2-3 better. TRBV21-1 is annotated as a pseudogene. The CDR3 covers 16 residues. The CDR3 nucleotides are TGTGCCAGCAGCAAAGCACAGGCGGCTAGCAATCAGCCCCAGTATTTT. This codes for CASSKAQAASNQPQYF.

The gene calls are TRBV29-1 and TRBJ2-3; 8 bases align to TRBD1. Unmatched junction bases numbered 9, after V lost 6 bases and J lost 4 bases. The CDR3 has 14 residues. Germline assignment: CDR1 SQVTM and CDR2 ANQGSEA. The CDR3 here is CSVTGQGFADTQYF. The DNA for the CDR3 is TGCAGCGTCACAGGACAGGGATTCGCAGATACGCAGTATTTT.

The gene calls are TRBV6-1 and TRBJ1-2, with 8 bases lining up with TRBD1. The CDR3 covers 14 residues. Germline CDR1 and CDR2: MNHNS and SASEGT. J gave up 6 bases and V 5 bases, and 8 bases lay outside the gene matches. DNA of the CDR3: TGTGCCAGCAGTTACTCGGACAGGGAAAATGGCTACACCTTC. Amino acids: CASSYSDRENGYTF.

The CDR3 DNA sequence: TGTGCCAGCAGTTTAGCGATAGGACTAGCGGGAGGAGAGCAGTACTTC. Its protein product is CASSLAIGLAGGEQYF. The V call is TRBV12-3 or TRBV12-4, the J call TRBJ2-7, with 14 bases that match TRBD2. V lost 0 bases, J lost 7 bases, and 5 bases stayed unmatched. The CDR3 covers 16 residues.

Only one count was recorded for this clonotype. CDR3 coding DNA: TGCGCCAGCAGCTTGATGGGTGAGAACACTGAAGCTTTCTTT. Translated, it gives CASSLMGENTEAFF. The V call is TRBV5-1, the J call TRBJ1-1; D not certain. The V gene lost 1 base and the J gene lost 1 base, with 8 bases spanning the gap. This CDR3 has 14 residues. Per the germline V gene, CDR1 is SGHRS and CDR2 is YFSETQ.

As for this clonotype: A read error may produce the germline difference seen at one junction end. The rearrangement joins TRBV11-2 to TRBJ2-7, with 8 bases that match TRBD2. CDR1 is SGHAT, CDR2 FQNNGV, per germline. The CDR3 consists of 12 residues. The CDR3 DNA reads as TGTGCCAGCAGCTCCGGGGGGGGCGAGCGGTACTTC. It translates to CASSSGGGERYF.

Notes on this clonotype: The conserved phenylalanine or tryptophan normally closing the CDR3 is absent here, so this likely arose from a read error. The limits of the CDR3 on the DNA are not certain, so only TCRdb's listed CDR3 is given. V and J are TRBV11-2 and TRBJ2-7; the D segment call TRBD1 is taken from the table without a DNA check. Inclusive of both ends, the CDR3 amounts to 18 amino acids. CDR1 SGHAT and CDR2 FQNNGV come from the germline V gene. The CDR3: CASSQYRVSGTGLYEQYL.

Comments on this clonotype: This may be a read error, as it is one base from a much larger clone. The V gene is TRBV11-3, the J gene TRBJ2-3, with D perhaps matching TRBD2 (6 bases). Germline V gene lookup returns CDR1 SGHNT and CDR2 YENEEA. The CDR3 runs 17 residues. V was pared by 0 bases and J by 2 bases, with 15 bases between. Written as DNA, the CDR3 is TGTGCCAGCAGCTTAGAACGGGACTGCAAGCTCACAGATACGCAGTATTTT. Protein: CASSLERDCKLTDTQYF.

Notes on this clonotype: Lacking the conserved final phenylalanine or tryptophan, this CDR3 likely reflects a read error. The chain carries TRBV20-1 and TRBJ2-3, with 8 nucleotides matching TRBD1. Germline values: CDR1 DFQATT, CDR2 SNEGSKA (reference sequence). The CDR3 contains 13 residues. CDR3 sequence: CSARQGAPDTQYL. CDR3 nucleotide sequence: TGCAGTGCTAGACAGGGGGCCCCAGATACTCAGTATCTT.

Worth noting for this clonotype: A much larger clone sits a single nucleotide away, making a read error possible. This rearrangement joins TRBV20-1 to TRBJ1-1; D might be TRBD1 (6 bases). CDR1 DFQATT and CDR2 SNEGSKA come from the germline V gene (reference sequence). The CDR3 contains 14 residues. V gave up 6 bases and J gave up 1 base, with 15 bases separating them. The CDR3 region has the DNA TGCAGTGCGGCGAGGGGGGGGACGAACACTGAAGCTTTCTTT. Its protein product is CSAARGGTNTEAFF.

The rearrangement links TRBV6-5 to TRBJ2-7, with 7 nucleotides matching TRBD1. This CDR3 is built from 18 residues. The germline V gene encodes CDR1 MNHEY and CDR2 SVGAGI. The CDR3 reads CASSYSAPTGIHSYEPYV. DNA for the CDR3: TGTGCCAGCAGCTACTCGGCCCCGACAGGGATTCATTCCTACGAGCCGTACGTC.